A single sample is the source of the 22 T cell receptor beta chains below, sequenced in a study of blood T cell repertoires in COVID-19 (dated by TCRdb to about 2020). Receptor libraries were prepared by the immunoSEQ multiplex PCR assay. TCRdb obtained this table from immuneACCESS and retained in-frame rearrangements with V and J assigned. These tables miss some clones; where compared with another copy, unresolved V genes account for less than half of the shortfall, and the remainder is unexplained. The sample has 350,000 or so clones on record, approximately 89% of them singletons. The ten most abundant clones make up 10% of the sample. Sequencing used peripheral blood. The receptors stem from a woman aged 30 to 39 with COVID-19, enrolled during active disease.

This clone occurred once. The V and J genes are TRBV7-9 and TRBJ1-2, with D possibly TRBD1 on 5 matching bases. The V end lost 1 base, the J end lost 4 bases, and 13 bases lay between the germline ends. The CDR3 runs to 15 residues. The germline V gene encodes CDR1 SEHNR and CDR2 FQNEAQ (reference sequence). The CDR3 DNA sequence: TGTGCCAGCAGCTTAGGGAGGGGTCAGAGCTATGGCTACACCTTC. Protein: CASSLGRGQSYGYTF. Using reference TRBV7-9 and TRBJ1-2 for the parts outside the CDR3, the full variable domain is DTGVSQNPRHKITKRGQNVTFRCDPISEHNRLYWYRQTLGQGPEFLTYFQNEAQLEKSRLLSDRFSAERPKGSFSTLEIQRTEQGDSAMYLCASSLGRGQSYGYTFGSGTRLTVV.

J is TRBJ1-4 and V is TRBV19; no firm D call. The V gene's germline CDR1 is LNHDA and CDR2 SQIVND (reference sequence). The V end lost 4 bases, the J end lost 4 bases, and 16 bases lay between the germline ends. The CDR3 runs to 16 residues. CDR3 sequence (DNA): TGTGCCAGTAGTACCTCACACTCCGGAGGTAATGAAAAACTGTTTTTT. Encoded protein: CASSTSHSGGNEKLFF.

The V call is TRBV7-2, the J call TRBJ2-2; the match to TRBD1 covers 9 bases. The V gene end was trimmed by 4 bases and the J gene end by 7 bases; junction bases not matched to a gene: 4. The CDR3 has 14 amino acids. In germline, CDR1 is SGHTA, CDR2 FQGNSA. In DNA form, the CDR3 reads TGTGCCAGCAGCTACGGACAGGGGTACGGGGAGCTGTTTTTT. It encodes CASSYGQGYGELFF. The variable domain in full, completed from reference TRBV7-2 and TRBJ2-2, reads GAGVSQSPSNKVTEKGKDVELRCDPISGHTALYWYRQSLGQGLEFLIYFQGNSAPDKSGLPSDRFSAERTGGSVSTLTIQRTQQEDSAVYLCASSYGQGYGELFFGEGSRLTVL.

This clone came up many times. The chain couples TRBV7-9 to TRBJ1-1; D unclear. Trimming took 2 bases from V and 3 from J, leaving 13 bases between them. The CDR3 sequence is 15 residues long. CDR1 and CDR2 (germline): SEHNR, FQNEAQ (reference sequence). The CDR3: CASSLYEGGDTEAFF. As DNA, the CDR3 is TGTGCCAGCAGCTTATATGAGGGTGGGGACACTGAAGCTTTCTTT.

This clone was seen just once. The rearrangement uses TRBV10-3 and TRBJ2-5; 7 nucleotides line up with TRBD1. There are 13 residues in the CDR3. Germline V gene sequence: CDR1 ENHRY, CDR2 SYGVKD. The trim removed 6 bases at V and 0 bases at J, leaving 1 base unmatched. The CDR3, as DNA: TGTGCCATCAGCAGGGGGAACCAAGAGACCCAGTACTTC. It yields the protein CAISRGNQETQYF.

The J gene is TRBJ2-3, the V gene TRBV5-4; 7 nucleotides agree with TRBD2. Germline V CDR1 and CDR2: SGHNT, YYREEE (reference sequence). The CDR3 totals 15 residues. V lost 1 base and J lost 1; bases outside the gene matches: 3. In DNA, the CDR3 is TGTGCCAGCAGCTTGAGTCTAGCGGGCACAGATACGCAGTATTTT. Its protein is CASSLSLAGTDTQYF.

The CDR3 DNA follows: TGTGCCAGCAGCCTGTCTGGCGGGGCTGGGGCCAACGTCCTGACTTTC. Its protein is CASSLSGGAGANVLTF. The chain employs TRBV5-4 and TRBJ2-6; weak D call: TRBD2 (6 bases). CDR1 is SGHNT, CDR2 YYREEE, per germline (reference sequence). Trimming took 4 bases from V and 2 from J, leaving 13 bases between them. CDR3 length: 16 residues.

The rearrangement joins TRBV25-1 to TRBJ2-2, with a possible D match to TRBD2 (5 bases). Trimming pared 6 bases from V and 5 bases from J, leaving 10 bases between. The CDR3 has 13 amino acids. Germline CDR1 and CDR2: MGHDK and SYGVNS. The CDR3 spells CASRASGTGELFF. In DNA, the CDR3 is TGTGCCAGCAGGGCAAGCGGAACCGGGGAGCTGTTTTTT.

This chain uses TRBV7-9 with TRBJ1-3, with D perhaps matching TRBD1 (6 bases). This CDR3 is built from 17 residues. Deletions cut 4 bases from V and 0 bases from J, with 16 bases between. In germline, CDR1 is SEHNR, CDR2 FQNEAQ (reference sequence). DNA for the CDR3: TGTGCCAGCAGCTCGCCAGGGGTCACAAGCTCTGGAAACACCATATATTTT. Residues: CASSSPGVTSSGNTIYF.

This chain joins TRBV6-2 or TRBV6-3 and TRBJ2-7, with D possibly TRBD2 on 5 matching bases. The germline CDR1 and CDR2 sequences are MNHEY and SVGEGT. This CDR3 has 13 amino acids. V dropped 0 bases and J dropped 7 bases, with 10 bases sitting between them. The CDR3 protein is CASSYSTGGEQYF. The DNA for the CDR3 is TGTGCCAGCAGTTACTCGACCGGAGGAGAGCAGTACTTC.

This clone was observed a single time. V gene TRBV3-1 (or the pseudogene TRBV3-2) combines with J gene TRBJ2-4, with D possibly being TRBD2 (5 bases). The CDR3 consists of 11 residues. The germline V gene encodes CDR1 LGHDT and CDR2 YNNKEL (reference sequence). The V and J ends lost 1 base and 13 bases respectively, with 8 bases between them. In DNA form, the CDR3 reads TGTGCCAGCAGCCAAGGGGCGGGCCAGTACTTC. As protein: CASSQGAGQYF.

The rearrangement links TRBV7-2 to TRBJ2-4, with TRBD2 matching 8 bases. J was trimmed by 9 bases and V by 2 bases; bases with no gene match: 0. Germline values: CDR1 SGHTA, CDR2 FQGNSA. The CDR3 totals 12 residues. The CDR3, as DNA: TGTGCCAGCAGCTTACGGGGGGGCATTCAGTACTTC. Translated, it gives CASSLRGGIQYF.

This sequence joins TRBV6-6 and TRBJ2-5; TRBD1 agrees at 7 bases. Germline V lookup: CDR1 MNHNY, CDR2 SVGAGI (reference sequence). The length of the CDR3 is 13 residues. J gave up 4 bases and V 6 bases, and 5 bases lay outside the gene matches. CDR3 sequence: CASRIGGPETQYF. The CDR3 nucleotides are TGTGCCAGCAGGATAGGGGGCCCAGAGACCCAGTACTTC.

The chain links TRBV2 to TRBJ2-5; 12 bases fit TRBD2. The V gene's germline CDR1 is SNHLY and CDR2 FYNNEI. The CDR3 has 16 residues. Trimming cost V 8 bases and J 1 base; bases outside gene matches: 8. The CDR3 region has the DNA TGTGCCAGCGCAAGACCGGGACTAGCGGGCCAAGAGACCCAGTACTTC. Protein sequence: CASARPGLAGQETQYF.

The chain uses TRBV25-1 and TRBJ2-7, with TRBD1 identical over 7 bases. Per the germline V gene, CDR1 is MGHDK and CDR2 is SYGVNS. This CDR3 has 11 residues. With V trimmed by 8 bases and J by 5 bases, 3 bases remained unmatched. The CDR3 protein is CASGQEDEQYF. Here the CDR3 DNA reads TGTGCCAGCGGACAGGAGGACGAGCAGTACTTC.

The chain uses TRBV6-5 and TRBJ1-2, with a possible D match to TRBD1 (6 bases). This CDR3 has 15 residues. V lost 4 bases and J lost 3, with 15 bases in between. CDR1 and CDR2 (germline): MNHEY, SVGAGI. The CDR3 DNA reads TGTGCCAGCAGTTGGGGGGGGGCGCGGGACTATGGCTACACCTTC. As protein: CASSWGGARDYGYTF.

The rearrangement uses TRBV9 and TRBJ2-1, with a tentative D call TRBD2 (5 bases). The V gene lost 2 bases and the J gene lost 16 bases, with 19 bases spanning the gap. Germline V lookup: CDR1 SGDLS, CDR2 YYNGEE. The CDR3 length is 13 residues. The CDR3 DNA is TGTGCCAGCAGCGTCGGGGTGCGACCGCCTCCTTTCTTC. Protein: CASSVGVRPPPFF.

V usage is TRBV5-1 and J usage is TRBJ1-4; tentatively, D is TRBD1 (6 bases). Germline CDR1 and CDR2: SGHRS and YFSETQ. Deletions cut 2 bases from V and 8 bases from J, with 16 bases between. The CDR3 extends over 15 amino acids. CDR3: CASSFRGGFGEKLFF. The CDR3 DNA reads as TGCGCCAGCAGCTTTCGAGGGGGTTTCGGAGAAAAACTGTTTTTT.

This rearrangement joins TRBV19 to TRBJ1-2; the D is unclear. Trimming took 3 bases from V and 11 from J, leaving 10 bases between them. The CDR3 extends over 11 amino acids. Per germline, CDR1 LNHDA and CDR2 SQIVND (reference sequence). This CDR3 is CASSIGGMYTF. CDR3 nucleotides: TGTGCCAGTAGTATTGGAGGGATGTACACCTTC.

V usage is TRBV28 and J usage is TRBJ2-5; 11 bases are a match to TRBD1. Looked up from germline, CDR1 is MDHEN and CDR2 is SYDVKM. After removal of 6 bases from V and 2 bases from J, the junction contained 5 bases not matched to a gene. There are 15 residues in the CDR3. CDR3 sequence (DNA): TGTGCCAGCAGGGGGGACAGGGGGTTACAAGAGACCCAGTACTTC. It specifies CASRGDRGLQETQYF.

This clone was recorded a few times. V usage is TRBV28 and J usage is TRBJ1-1; the match to TRBD1 covers 9 bases. Germline V gives CDR1 MDHEN, CDR2 SYDVKM. The length of the CDR3 is 13 residues. Trimming at V came to 6 bases and at J to 8 bases, leaving 7 bases not matched to a gene. DNA of the CDR3: TGTGCCAGCAGGGGACAGGGAGGAATAGAAGCTTTCTTT. Its protein is CASRGQGGIEAFF.

The chain links TRBV30 to TRBJ1-1, with 8 bases matching TRBD1. Germline CDR1 and CDR2: GTSNPN and SVGIG (reference sequence). This CDR3 comprises 12 residues. After removal of 5 bases from V and 11 bases from J, the junction contained 10 bases not matched to a gene. This CDR3 reads CAWGTGRRTAFF. The CDR3 coding sequence is TGTGCCTGGGGGACAGGCCGTCGAACCGCTTTCTTT.